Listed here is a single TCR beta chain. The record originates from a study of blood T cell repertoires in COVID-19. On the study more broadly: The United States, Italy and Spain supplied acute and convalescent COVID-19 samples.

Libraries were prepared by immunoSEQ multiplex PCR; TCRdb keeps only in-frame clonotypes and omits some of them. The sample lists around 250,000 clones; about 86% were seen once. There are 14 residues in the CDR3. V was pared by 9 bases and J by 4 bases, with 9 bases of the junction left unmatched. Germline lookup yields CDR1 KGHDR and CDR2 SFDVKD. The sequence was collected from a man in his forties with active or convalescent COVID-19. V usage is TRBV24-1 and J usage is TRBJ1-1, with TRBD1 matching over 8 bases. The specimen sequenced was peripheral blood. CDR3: CATAAGGDGTEAFF. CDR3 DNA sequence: TGTGCCACCGCTGCAGGGGGCGATGGCACTGAAGCTTTCTTT.